These 14 T cell receptor beta chains originate from one sample sequenced in a study of blood T cells in healthy people across ages. A second PCR of 7 to 11 cycles used a sample-barcoded 5' primer and a J-beta primer mix. One entry per CDR3 protein results from TCRdb running MiXCR on the 5' RACE reads. The data show roughly 2 million distinct CDR3 sequences, just under 50% seen once. Source material: blood. These receptors were taken from a woman in her thirties or forties in good health.

The sample holds a few counts of this clonotype. CDR3 sequence: CSATQDRVKNIQYF. The CDR3 DNA sequence: TGCAGTGCTACCCAGGACAGGGTGAAAAACATTCAGTACTTC. The chain employs TRBV20-1 and TRBJ2-4; 8 bases fit TRBD1. From germline, CDR1 is DFQATT and CDR2 SNEGSKA (reference sequence). Losses at the gene ends were 4 bases for V and 4 bases for J; bases not matched to a gene: 6. This CDR3 is 14 amino acids long.

This chain uses TRBV20-1 with TRBJ2-1; D tentatively fits TRBD1 or TRBD2 (6 bases each). Germline-derived CDR1 and CDR2 are DFQATT and SNEGSKA (reference sequence). The length of the CDR3 is 14 residues. The V and J ends lost 2 bases and 8 bases respectively, with 16 bases between them. The CDR3 spells CSARSGGPFDEQFF. CDR3 coding DNA: TGCAGTGCTAGATCCGGGGGCCCATTCGATGAGCAGTTCTTC.

The chain combines TRBV11-2 with TRBJ1-2; a weak D match, TRBD1 (5 bases). The CDR3 loop spans 16 amino acids. Germline V gene sequence: CDR1 SGHAT, CDR2 FQNNGV. Trimming took 0 bases from V and 2 from J, leaving 13 bases between them. The CDR3 loop is CASSLDGGVPNYGYTF. For the CDR3, the DNA is TGTGCCAGCAGCTTAGATGGGGGGGTCCCAAACTATGGCTACACCTTC.

This chain joins TRBV7-3 and TRBJ2-1, with 9 bases matching TRBD2. Germline values: CDR1 SGHTA, CDR2 FQGTGA. This CDR3 is 15 amino acids long. Trimming cost V 4 bases and J 8 bases; bases outside gene matches: 9. CDR3 bases: TGTGCCAGCAGCTCCATAGCGGGGGCATTGGATGAGCAGTTCTTC. Translated, it gives CASSSIAGALDEQFF.

The V call is TRBV29-1, the J call TRBJ1-2; TRBD1 agrees at 8 bases. Germline values: CDR1 SQVTM, CDR2 ANQGSEA. CDR3 length equals 13 residues. Unmatched junction bases numbered 7, after V lost 7 bases and J lost 3 bases. For the CDR3, the DNA is TGCAGCGCCCCAGGACAGGGATACTATGGCTACACCTTC. Translated, it gives CSAPGQGYYGYTF.

This sequence joins TRBV29-1 and TRBJ2-2; D ambiguous. Germline CDR1 reads SQVTM; CDR2 reads ANQGSEA. Between the trimmed V and J ends, which lost 6 bases and 3 bases, there was a span of 2 bases. The CDR3 is 10 amino acids. The CDR3 DNA follows: TGCAGCGTAGACACCGGGGAGCTGTTTTTT. Translating gives CSVDTGELFF.

This chain joins TRBV20-1 and TRBJ2-3; D perhaps matches TRBD2 (5 bases). Germline V gene data show CDR1 as DFQATT and CDR2 as SNEGSKA (reference sequence). The CDR3 spans 13 residues. Trimming pared 7 bases from V and 1 base from J, leaving 12 bases between. CDR3 in DNA: TGCAGTGGGAGAGCGGTTCGCACAGATACGCAGTATTTT. It encodes CSGRAVRTDTQYF.

This clonotype was seen only a few times. The chain has TRBV5-1 and TRBJ2-3; possible D gene TRBD1, 6 bases. V was clipped by 0 bases and J by 0 bases, with 11 bases between them. The CDR3 has 16 residues. CDR1 and CDR2 from the germline V gene are SGHRS and YFSETQ. CDR3 coding DNA: TGCGCCAGCAGCTTGGCCGGACAGCCTAGCACAGATACGCAGTATTTT. This translates into CASSLAGQPSTDTQYF.

The V gene is TRBV4-3, the J gene TRBJ2-3; D remains ambiguous. This CDR3 spans 16 amino acids. Trimming shortened V by 0 bases and J by 2 bases, and 12 bases separated the two germline ends. Germline lookup yields CDR1 LGHNA and CDR2 YSLEER. DNA for the CDR3: TGCGCCAGCAGCCAAGATGCGCTCGGCTTCACAGATACGCAGTATTTT. This sequence encodes CASSQDALGFTDTQYF.

The chain employs TRBV28 and TRBJ2-5, with TRBD2 identical over 10 bases. The DNA end lines up better with TRBJ2-7; the J call may be wrong. This CDR3 has 15 residues. From germline, CDR1 is MDHEN and CDR2 SYDVKM. The CDR3 protein is CASSHSGGASLEQYF. CDR3 nucleotide sequence: TGTGCCAGCAGCCACAGCGGGGGGGCTTCCCTCGAGCAGTACTTC.

The rearrangement joins TRBV5-1 to TRBJ2-5; TRBD2 might be the D (6 bases). The J call may not be correct, given that the DNA end is closer to TRBJ2-4. The CDR3 contains 13 residues. Germline-derived CDR1 and CDR2 are SGHRS and YFSETQ. The CDR3 nucleotides are TGCGCCAGCAGCTTGGAATCGGGACTCATTCAGTACTTC. Its translation: CASSLESGLIQYF.

This clonotype was seen more than once but under ten times. This chain connects TRBV11-2 to TRBJ2-4; TRBD1 aligns across 9 bases. With V trimmed by 7 bases and J by 3 bases, 4 bases remained unmatched. The CDR3 is made up of 14 amino acids. Germline V gene sequence: CDR1 SGHAT, CDR2 FQNNGV. The CDR3 is CASIDRGDKNIQYF. CDR3 nucleotide sequence: TGTGCCAGCATCGACAGGGGGGACAAAAACATTCAGTACTTC.

The rearrangement links TRBV2 to TRBJ2-5; 9 positions agree with TRBD1. Trimming cost V 7 bases and J 2 bases; bases outside gene matches: 8. The CDR3 has 15 amino acids. Germline assignment: CDR1 SNHLY and CDR2 FYNNEI. The CDR3 loop reads CASNRQGGFQETQYF. In DNA, the CDR3 is TGTGCCAGCAATAGACAGGGGGGGTTTCAAGAGACCCAGTACTTC.

The chain is built from TRBV27 and TRBJ2-1, with 10 bases lining up with TRBD1. Germline V CDR1 and CDR2: MNHEY, SMNVEV (reference sequence). Trimming cost V 5 bases and J 0 bases; bases outside gene matches: 7. This CDR3 has 17 residues. The CDR3 here is CASSPTGGGSSYNEQFF. The CDR3 DNA sequence: TGTGCCAGCAGTCCGACAGGGGGCGGGAGCTCCTACAATGAGCAGTTCTTC.